This TCR beta chain emerged from a study of blood T cell repertoires in COVID-19. Study summary: Both acute and convalescent COVID-19 samples were obtained from the United States, Italy and Spain. T cells, B-cell-depleted T cells, or PBMCs provided the cDNA or gDNA that served as material.

Produced via immunoSEQ multiplex PCR; TCRdb's table is partial and in-frame only. The table records approximately 160,000 clones, roughly 73% of them present only once. The V gene lost 6 bases and the J gene lost 2 bases, with 15 bases spanning the gap. The CDR3 has 14 residues. From germline, CDR1 is SQVTM and CDR2 ANQGSEA. V usage is TRBV29-1 and J usage is TRBJ2-3; tentative D call: TRBD2 (5 bases). This clonotype was sampled from a man aged 70 or older with acute or convalescent COVID-19. Input material: peripheral blood. The CDR3 nucleotides are TGCAGCGTCGAGTTACTAGAGAACACAGATACGCAGTATTTT. Amino acid sequence: CSVELLENTDTQYF.